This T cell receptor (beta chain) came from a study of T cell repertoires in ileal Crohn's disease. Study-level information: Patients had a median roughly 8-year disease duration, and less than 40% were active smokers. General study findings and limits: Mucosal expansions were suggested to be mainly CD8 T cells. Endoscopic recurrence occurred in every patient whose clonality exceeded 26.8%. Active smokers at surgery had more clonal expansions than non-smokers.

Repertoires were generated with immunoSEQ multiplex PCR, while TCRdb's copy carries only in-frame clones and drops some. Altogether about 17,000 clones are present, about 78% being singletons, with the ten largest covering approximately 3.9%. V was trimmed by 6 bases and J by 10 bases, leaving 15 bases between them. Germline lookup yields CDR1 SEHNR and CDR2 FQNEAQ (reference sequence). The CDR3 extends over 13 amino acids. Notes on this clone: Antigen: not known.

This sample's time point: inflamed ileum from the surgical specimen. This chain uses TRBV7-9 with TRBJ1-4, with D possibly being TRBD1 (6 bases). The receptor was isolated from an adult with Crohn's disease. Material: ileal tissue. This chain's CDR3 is CASSPPGGRKLFF. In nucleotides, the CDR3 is TGTGCCAGCAGTCCTCCCGGGGGGCGAAAACTGTTTTTT.